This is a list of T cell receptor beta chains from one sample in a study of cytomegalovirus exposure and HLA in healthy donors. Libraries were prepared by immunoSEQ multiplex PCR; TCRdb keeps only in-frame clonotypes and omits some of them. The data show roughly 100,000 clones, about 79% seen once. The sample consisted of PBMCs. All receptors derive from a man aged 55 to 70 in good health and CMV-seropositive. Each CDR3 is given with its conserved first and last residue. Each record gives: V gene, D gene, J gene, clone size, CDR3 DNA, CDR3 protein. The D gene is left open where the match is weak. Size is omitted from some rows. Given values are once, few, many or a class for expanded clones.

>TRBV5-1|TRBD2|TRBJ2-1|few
TGCGCCAGCAGTTCGGGGGGGACCTCCTACAATGAGCAGTTCTTC
CASSSGGTSYNEQFF
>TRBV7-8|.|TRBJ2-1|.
TGTGCCAGCAGCCGTGAGGATGAGCAGTTCTTC
CASSREDEQFF
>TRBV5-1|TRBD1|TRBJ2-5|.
TGCGCCAGCAGCACCGGGGACAGTTTACAAGAGACCCAGTACTTC
CASSTGDSLQETQYF
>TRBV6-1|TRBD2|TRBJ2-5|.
TGTGCCAGCACCTGGACTAGCGGCCCACAAGAGACCCAGTACTTC
CASTWTSGPQETQYF
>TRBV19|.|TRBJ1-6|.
TGTGCCAGCACCTCAATAGGGGCGCCTCAGAATTCACCCCTCCACTTT
CASTSIGAPQNSPLHF
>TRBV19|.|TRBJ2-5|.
TGTGCCAGCCGACCTAGGGGCAGGGGGGCATCAGAGACCCAGTACTTC
CASRPRGRGASETQYF
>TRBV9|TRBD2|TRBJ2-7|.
TGTGCCAGCAGCCCTTTAGGACTAGCGGCCAACTACGAGCAGTACTTC
CASSPLGLAANYEQYF
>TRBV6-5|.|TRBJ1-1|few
TGTGCCAGCTCTTTATCTCTGAGCCATCAGGGAGCTTTCTTT
CASSLSLSHQGAFF
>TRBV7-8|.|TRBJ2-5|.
TGTGCCAGCAGCCCCTACATCCTACAGGGGAGGAAGGTGGAGACCCAGTACTTC
CASSPYILQGRKVETQYF
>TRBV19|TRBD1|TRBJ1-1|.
TGTGCCAGTAGGGACAGGGGAGACGCGAACACTGAAGCTTTCTTT
CASRDRGDANTEAFF
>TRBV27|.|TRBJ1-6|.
TGTGCCAGCAGCCGATGGGGGGGTCACGCTGATTCACCCCTCCACTTT
CASSRWGGHADSPLHF
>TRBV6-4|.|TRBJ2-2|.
TGTGCCAGCAGAGAGACAGGACGGGCCGGGGAGCTGTTTTTT
CASRETGRAGELFF
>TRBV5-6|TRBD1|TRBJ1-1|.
TGTGCCAGCAGCTTGGACAGGGGGCGCGACACTGAAGCTTTCTTT
CASSLDRGRDTEAFF
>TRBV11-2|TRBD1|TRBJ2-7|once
TGTGCCAGCAGCAGAGGACAGGGGTACGAGCAGTACTTC
CASSRGQGYEQYF
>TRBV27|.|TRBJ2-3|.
TGTGCCAGCAGTAATTCCGGGGTCCCCGGGGGAGATACGCAGTATTTT
CASSNSGVPGGDTQYF
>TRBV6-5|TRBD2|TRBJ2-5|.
TGTGCCAGCAGTTCGACTAGCGGGATAAAAGAGACCCAGTACTTC
CASSSTSGIKETQYF
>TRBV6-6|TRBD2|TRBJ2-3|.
TGTGCCAGCAGTACAGCGGGGGCGCGCACAGATACGCAGTATTTT
CASSTAGARTDTQYF
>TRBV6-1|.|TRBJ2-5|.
TGTGCCAGCACTAAGCCCTCACAAGAGACCCAGTACTTC
CASTKPSQETQYF
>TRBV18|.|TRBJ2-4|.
TGTGCCAGCTTCCCGACAGGCCTTCCTGACATTCAGTACTTC
CASFPTGLPDIQYF
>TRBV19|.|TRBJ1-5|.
TGTGCCAGTAGTACCTCCGGGGGGGGCAATCAGCCCCAGCATTTT
CASSTSGGGNQPQHF
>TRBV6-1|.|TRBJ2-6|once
TGTGCCAGCAGGCCTGGGAGGTCTGGGGCCAACGTCCTGACTTTC
CASRPGRSGANVLTF
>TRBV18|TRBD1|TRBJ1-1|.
TGTGCCAGCTCACCAACGGGACAGGGGAACACTGAAGCTTTCTTT
CASSPTGQGNTEAFF
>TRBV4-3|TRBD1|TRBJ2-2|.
TGCGCCAGCAGCCATAGGACAGGAACTCAGCCGGACACCGGGGAGCTGTTTTTT
CASSHRTGTQPDTGELFF
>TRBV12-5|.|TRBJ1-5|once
TGTGCTAGTGGTTTGGTGATTTTGGGCAGGGTGCGCAATCAGCCCCAGCATTTT
CASGLVILGRVRNQPQHF
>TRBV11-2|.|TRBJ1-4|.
TGTGCCAGCAGCCAAATCGGAGACACTAATGAAAAACTGTTTTTT
CASSQIGDTNEKLFF
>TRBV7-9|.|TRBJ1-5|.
TGTTCCAGCAGCTTAGTCTCGGGGACTAATAGCAATCAGCCCCAGCATTTT
CSSSLVSGTNSNQPQHF
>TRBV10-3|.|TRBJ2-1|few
TGTGCCGTTAGTTCTCGCCAGACAATGGAGCAGTTCTTC
CAVSSRQTMEQFF
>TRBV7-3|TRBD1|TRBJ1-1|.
TGTGCCAGCAGTAAAGACAGGGAAGGAGAAGCTTTCTTT
CASSKDREGEAFF
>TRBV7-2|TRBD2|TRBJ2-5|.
TGTGCCAGCAGCCAGGGACTAGCGGGGGATGAGACCCAGTACTTC
CASSQGLAGDETQYF
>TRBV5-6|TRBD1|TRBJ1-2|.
TGTGCCAGCAGCTTGGTGATCGGGACAGATTATGGCTACACCTTC
CASSLVIGTDYGYTF
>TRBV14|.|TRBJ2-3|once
TGTGCCAGCAGTTCTACCCCTGACTCCCGGGATACGCAGTATTTT
CASSSTPDSRDTQYF
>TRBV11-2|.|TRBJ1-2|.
TGTGCCAGCAGCTTCCAGGCATTGGATGGCTACACCTTC
CASSFQALDGYTF
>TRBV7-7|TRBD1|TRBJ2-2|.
TGTGCCAGCAGCCCTGGACAGGGCGGTGGCACCGGGGAGCTGTTTTTT
CASSPGQGGGTGELFF
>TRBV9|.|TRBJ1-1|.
TGTGCCAGCAGCGCCCAGGGGACTGAAGCTTTCTTT
CASSAQGTEAFF
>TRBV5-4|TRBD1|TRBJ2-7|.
TGTGCCAGCAGCAGGGGACAGGGTCCGCTGATTTTC
CASSRGQGPLIF
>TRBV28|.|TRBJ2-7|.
TGTGCCAGCAGTTTAGTCATTGAGACCTACGAGCAGTACTTC
CASSLVIETYEQYF
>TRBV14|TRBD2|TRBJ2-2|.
TGTGCCAGCAGCGGGGGACTAGCGGCCTACACCGGGGAGCTGTTTTTT
CASSGGLAAYTGELFF
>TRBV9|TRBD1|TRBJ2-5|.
TGTGCCAGCAGCGTAGGCCCGACAGGGGAAGAGACCCAGTACTTC
CASSVGPTGEETQYF
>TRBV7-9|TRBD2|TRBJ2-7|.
TGTGCCAGCAGCTTGACTAGCGGAACCTACGAGCAGTACTTC
CASSLTSGTYEQYF
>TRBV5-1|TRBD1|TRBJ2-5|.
TGCGCCAGCAGCTTCGACAGGGGGCGGGAGACCCAGTACTTC
CASSFDRGRETQYF
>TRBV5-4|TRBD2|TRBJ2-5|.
TGTGCCAGCAGCCGTGAGCGGGGGGGAAGAGAGACCCAGTACTTC
CASSRERGGRETQYF
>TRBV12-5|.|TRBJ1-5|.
TGTGCTAGTGCCCCTCAGGGTAAGGATAATCAGCCCCAGCATTTT
CASAPQGKDNQPQHF
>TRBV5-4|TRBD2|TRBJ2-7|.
TGTGCCAGCAGATCCAGCGGGGGCTCCTACGAGCAGTACTTC
CASRSSGGSYEQYF
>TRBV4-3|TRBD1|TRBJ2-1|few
TGCGCCAGCAGCCAAGATATCCCACAGGGGGCGCGCGATGAGCAGTTCTTC
CASSQDIPQGARDEQFF
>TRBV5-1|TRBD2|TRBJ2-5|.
TGCGCCAGCAGCCCAAACTGGGGGGGGTACCAAGAGACCCAGTACTTC
CASSPNWGGYQETQYF
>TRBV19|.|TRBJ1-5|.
TGTGCCAGTAGTAAGACAGCCGACAATCAGCCCCAGCATTTT
CASSKTADNQPQHF
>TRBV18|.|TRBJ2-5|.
TGTGCCAGCTCAGATTACCGGGGAGAGACCCAGTACTTC
CASSDYRGETQYF
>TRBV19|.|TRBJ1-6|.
TGTGCCAGTACCAAACAGGGTTCATCGGGCTCCTATAATTCACCCCTCCACTTT
CASTKQGSSGSYNSPLHF
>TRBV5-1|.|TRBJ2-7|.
TGCGCCAGCAGCTTGGACAACTCCTACGAGCAGTACTTC
CASSLDNSYEQYF
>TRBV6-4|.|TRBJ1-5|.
TGTGCCAGCAGTGAAGGGGACAATCAGCCCCAGCATTTT
CASSEGDNQPQHF
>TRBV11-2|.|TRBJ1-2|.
TGTGCCAGCAGAATCGCAGGGAGGCGGGACCTTTGGAGCTACACCTTC
CASRIAGRRDLWSYTF
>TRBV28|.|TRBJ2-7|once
TGTGCCAGCAGGCCCAGGGTTACCTACGAGCAGTACTTC
CASRPRVTYEQYF